What follows are 16 T cell receptor beta chains derived from one specimen sequenced in a study of beta chain features in type 1 diabetes. No antigens are known for them. What was sequenced were expressed TCRB transcripts, since all of the isolated RNA had been reverse transcribed. Clones were read by immunoSEQ multiplex PCR, and TCRdb kept only the in-frame ones, dropping some. The table lists more than 250,000 clones, 20% to 25% of them singletons. The study, taken as a whole, reports: Type 1 diabetes patients had moderately but significantly shorter TCRB CDR3s in all four CD4+ subsets.

Source material: naive CD4+ T cells from blood. These receptors were taken from a woman aged 25 to 39 with type 1 diabetes.

This clone was seen only a few times. The J gene is TRBJ2-5, the V gene TRBV19; 7 bases match TRBD2. Germline CDR1 and CDR2: LNHDA and SQIVND (reference sequence). The CDR3 sequence is 12 residues long. The V segment lost 8 bases and the J segment 3 bases; nucleotides outside the gene matches: 3. The CDR3 spells CASASGEETQYF. The CDR3 coding sequence is TGTGCCAGTGCTAGCGGAGAAGAGACCCAGTACTTC.

The V and J genes are TRBV9 and TRBJ1-4; D unresolved. Germline V gene lookup returns CDR1 SGDLS and CDR2 YYNGEE. CDR3 length: 13 residues. V was pared by 3 bases and J by 8 bases, with 11 bases between. CDR3 sequence: CASSAPGEEKLFF. CDR3 DNA: TGTGCCAGCAGCGCCCCCGGGGAGGAAAAACTGTTTTTT.

Comments on this clone: At one of its ends the junction is not consistent with the germline gene, which may arise from a read error. The chain combines TRBV7-3 with TRBJ1-4, with D possibly matching TRBD1 (6 bases). Germline values: CDR1 SGHTA, CDR2 FQGTGA. This CDR3 spans 15 amino acids. For the CDR3, the DNA is TGTGCCAGCAGCGCATTAGGGGGATCTAACGAAAAACTGTTTTTT. It is translated as CASSALGGSNEKLFF. Combining the CDR3 with reference TRBV7-3 and TRBJ1-4 gives the whole variable domain GAGVSQTPSNKVTEKGKYVELRCDPISGHTALYWYRQSLGQGPEFLIYFQGTGAADDSGLPNDRFFAVRPEGSVSTLKIQRTERGDSAVYLCASSALGGSNEKLFFGSGTQLSVL.

The chain recombines TRBV5-4 with TRBJ2-7; TRBD2 aligns across 8 bases. The CDR3 is made up of 13 amino acids. V trimming: 7 bases; J trimming: 4 bases; junction bases outside the gene matches: 7. Per the germline V gene, CDR1 is SGHNT and CDR2 is YYREEE (reference sequence). CDR3 loop: CASGIAGLYEQYF. As DNA, the CDR3 is TGTGCCAGCGGGATAGCGGGACTGTACGAGCAGTACTTC.

This clone appeared a few times. The chain joins TRBV29-1 to TRBJ2-3, with 9 bases matching TRBD1. CDR1 SQVTM and CDR2 ANQGSEA come from the germline V gene. V gave up 7 bases and J gave up 1 base; unmatched junction bases: 6. The CDR3 loop spans 14 amino acids. For the CDR3, the DNA is TGCAGCGAGGGACAGGGTTCCGGCACAGATACGCAGTATTTT. Translating gives CSEGQGSGTDTQYF.

The rearrangement uses TRBV6-1 and TRBJ1-4, with D perhaps matching TRBD1 (6 bases). Trimming took off 8 bases at V and 8 bases at J, with 18 bases between the two ends. The CDR3 length is 14 residues. Germline lookup yields CDR1 MNHNS and CDR2 SASEGT. The CDR3 DNA reads as TGTGCCAGCGTATCAGGGGATCTTGGCGAAAAACTGTTTTTT. This codes for CASVSGDLGEKLFF.

CDR3 in amino acids: CASSLYRETQYF. The CDR3 nucleotides are TGTGCCAGCAGTTTATATCGGGAGACCCAGTACTTC. This chain connects TRBV28 to TRBJ2-5; D remains unclear. Per the germline V gene, CDR1 is MDHEN and CDR2 is SYDVKM. Trimming took off 1 base at V and 5 bases at J, with 5 bases between the two ends. The CDR3 is made up of 12 amino acids. The full variable domain, completed using reference TRBV28 and TRBJ2-5, is DVKVTQSSRYLVKRTGEKVFLECVQDMDHENMFWYRQDPGLGLRLIYFSYDVKMKEKGDIPEGYSVSREKKERFSLILESASTNQTSMYLCASSLYRETQYFGPGTRLLVL.

A few counts support this clone. The V and J genes are TRBV28 and TRBJ1-1; 8 nucleotides agree with TRBD1. This CDR3 spans 13 amino acids. With 6 bases clipped from V and 5 bases from J, the junction kept 5 bases outside the gene matches. Germline CDR1 and CDR2: MDHEN and SYDVKM. The CDR3 DNA is TGTGCCAGCAGCTCGGACAGGGTAACTGAAGCTTTCTTT. It is translated as CASSSDRVTEAFF.

This clone was counted only a few times. This chain uses TRBV9 with TRBJ2-2; D gene unclear. Germline loops: CDR1 SGDLS, CDR2 YYNGEE. Deletions cut 4 bases from V and 7 bases from J, with 8 bases between. The CDR3 totals 12 residues. CDR3 in DNA: TGTGCCAGCAGCCGTACTCACGGGGAGCTGTTTTTT. Protein sequence: CASSRTHGELFF.

In its sample, this clone was seen a few times. V and J are TRBV5-1 and TRBJ2-7; the D gene is possibly TRBD2 (5 bases). V shed 6 bases and J shed 4 bases, with 17 bases lying between them. This CDR3 contains 14 residues. CDR1 and CDR2 (germline): SGHRS, YFSETQ. CDR3 loop: CASMRASSLYEQYF. DNA for the CDR3: TGCGCCAGCATGCGGGCTAGTTCGCTATACGAGCAGTACTTC.

This clone was detected only a few times. The chain recombines TRBV28 with TRBJ2-3, with D possibly being TRBD1 (6 bases). V lost 5 bases and J 6 bases, leaving 15 bases between the germline ends. The CDR3 loop spans 14 amino acids. Germline V CDR1 and CDR2: MDHEN, SYDVKM. In nucleotides, the CDR3 is TGTGCCAGCAGTCTGCCGACAGGTTCGGATACGCAGTATTTT. Translating it yields CASSLPTGSDTQYF.

This chain connects TRBV4-2 to TRBJ2-5, with D unresolved. Germline-derived CDR1 and CDR2 are LGHNA and YNFKEQ. This CDR3 spans 15 amino acids. V was pared by 0 bases and J by 7 bases, with 15 bases between. The CDR3 sequence: CASSQDLASPGTQYF. The DNA of the CDR3 is TGTGCCAGCAGCCAAGATCTTGCGAGCCCCGGGACCCAGTACTTC.

This clone was detected a few times. The V gene is TRBV30, the J gene TRBJ2-5, with D unclear. Germline CDR1 GTSNPN, CDR2 SVGIG (reference sequence). Trimming took off 0 bases at V and 4 bases at J, with 9 bases between the two ends. This CDR3 is 13 amino acids long. CDR3 nucleotide sequence: TGTGCCTGGAGTGTTCGCCCCAGAGAGACCCAGTACTTC. Its protein product is CAWSVRPRETQYF.

The chain uses TRBV28 and TRBJ1-1, with 7 nucleotides matching TRBD1. The junction had 4 bases not matched to a gene; V was cut back by 6 bases and J by 0 bases. CDR3 length: 14 amino acids. Germline loops: CDR1 MDHEN, CDR2 SYDVKM. The CDR3 sequence: CASSSGTVNTEAFF. The CDR3 DNA is TGTGCCAGCAGCTCCGGGACAGTGAACACTGAAGCTTTCTTT.

This clone was detected only a few times. The CDR3 nucleotides read TGTGCCAGCAGTTCAGGGACAGCCGAGAATGAAAAACTGTTTTTT. This sequence encodes CASSSGTAENEKLFF. The chain links TRBV27 to TRBJ1-4; 7 bases map to TRBD1. J gave up 5 bases and V 4 bases, and 7 bases lay outside the gene matches. CDR1 is MNHEY, CDR2 SMNVEV, per germline (reference sequence). The CDR3 is 15 residues long. The whole variable domain, filled in from reference TRBV27 and TRBJ1-4, reads EAQVTQNPRYLITVTGKKLTVTCSQNMNHEYMSWYRQDPGLGLRQIYYSMNVEVTDKGDVPEGYKVSRKEKRNFPLILESPSPNQTSLYFCASSSGTAENEKLFFGSGTQLSVL.

The rearrangement links TRBV30 to TRBJ1-1; D is unresolved. V gave up 4 bases and J gave up 5 bases, with 14 bases separating them. The CDR3 loop spans 13 amino acids. Germline CDR1 reads GTSNPN; CDR2 reads SVGIG (reference sequence). The CDR3 coding sequence is TGTGCCTGGAAACGGGAGGTGGGAACTGAAGCTTTCTTT. This gives the protein CAWKREVGTEAFF.